This T cell receptor beta chain is drawn from a study of T cells after yellow fever vaccination. Study conclusions and caveats: Reappearance after the booster was seen for most primary-vaccination clones, at roughly 96% CD4 and 70% to 90% CD8. Highly abundant clonotypes carried over from the bulk population could end up in FACS-sorted repertoires as contaminants. Some clonotypes, a small share, were shared between CD4 and CD8 compartments.

The CDR3 is made up of 17 amino acids. Germline CDR1 is SGHVS and CDR2 is FNYEAQ. V lost 5 bases and J lost 5; bases outside the gene matches: 8. About this clonotype: Its antigen is as yet unknown.

They built TCR cDNA with 5'RACE template switching, a step that put in a universal primer site and UMIs. TCRdb recomputed calls from the 5' RACE reads with MiXCR, one row per CDR3 protein. The table lists about 250,000 distinct CDR3 sequences, about 3.7% of them singletons, with around 19% in the top ten. The sample in question was PBMCs, obtained 15 days after the yellow fever booster vaccination. The chain carries TRBV7-6 and TRBJ2-3; 15 bases line up with TRBD2. This TCR was sampled from a man younger than 35 who received the YFV17D yellow fever vaccine. The CDR3 reads CASSIWTSGGGGDTQYF. The CDR3 DNA sequence: TGTGCCAGCAGCATCTGGACTAGCGGGGGGGGAGGAGATACGCAGTATTTT.